What follows are 12 T cell receptor beta chains derived from one specimen sequenced in a study of blood T cells in healthy people across ages. Alongside a J-beta primer mix, a sample-barcoded 5' primer served in a second PCR lasting about 7 to 12 cycles. TCRdb re-called the 5' RACE reads with MiXCR, one entry per CDR3 protein. The top ten clones hold around 11% of a sample with approximately 1.5 million distinct CDR3 sequences, about 35% of them seen once. The sequenced sample consisted of blood. Every receptor here comes from a young woman in good health.

The chain is built from TRBV6-1 and TRBJ1-5, with D possibly being TRBD1 (5 bases). CDR1 and CDR2 (germline): MNHNS, SASEGT. The CDR3 loop spans 12 amino acids. Trimming shortened V by 7 bases and J by 6 bases, and 10 bases separated the two germline ends. The CDR3 DNA reads TGTGCCAGCATCGGGGGAGTTCAGCCCCAGCATTTT. Its translation is CASIGGVQPQHF.

The chain couples TRBV27 to TRBJ2-6; 7 nucleotides line up with TRBD1. Germline CDR1 and CDR2: MNHEY and SMNVEV (reference sequence). V gave up 2 bases and J gave up 0 bases; unmatched junction bases: 7. The CDR3 extends over 18 amino acids. Here the CDR3 DNA reads TGTGCCAGCAGTTTAGTGGGACAGTTACCCTCTGGGGCCAACGTCCTGACTTTC. It encodes CASSLVGQLPSGANVLTF. The full variable domain, rest sourced from reference TRBV27 and TRBJ2-6, is EAQVTQNPRYLITVTGKKLTVTCSQNMNHEYMSWYRQDPGLGLRQIYYSMNVEVTDKGDVPEGYKVSRKEKRNFPLILESPSPNQTSLYFCASSLVGQLPSGANVLTFGAGSRLTVL.

This chain uses TRBV20-1 with TRBJ1-1, with unresolved D. Trimming took off 6 bases at V and 2 bases at J, with 10 bases between the two ends. In germline, CDR1 is DFQATT, CDR2 SNEGSKA (reference sequence). The CDR3 spans 12 residues. Here the CDR3 reads CSAQTPNTEAFF. DNA of the CDR3: TGCAGTGCCCAGACACCAAACACTGAAGCTTTCTTT.

A note on this clonotype: A junction end diverges from the germline sequence, so it may reflect a read error. The rearrangement links TRBV27 to TRBJ1-1; a possible D gene is TRBD1 (5 bases). The CDR3 loop spans 14 amino acids. Looked up from germline, CDR1 is MNHEY and CDR2 is SMNVEV (reference sequence). This chain's CDR3 is CANSRRGRNTEAFF. CDR3 coding DNA: TGTGCCAACAGTCGAAGGGGTCGGAACACTGAAGCTTTCTTT.

The rearrangement uses TRBV6-6 and TRBJ2-7; D is unresolved. CDR3 length equals 16 residues. Trimming removed 1 base at V and 4 bases at J, with 17 bases between. Germline loops: CDR1 MNHNY, CDR2 SVGAGI (reference sequence). The DNA of the CDR3 is TGTGCCAGCAGTTACTTGGGCGACGGGCCGCTATACGAGCAGTACTTC. Protein product: CASSYLGDGPLYEQYF.

The chain combines TRBV2 with TRBJ2-5, with 9 bases matching TRBD2. The CDR3 runs to 18 residues. Germline V gene data show CDR1 as SNHLY and CDR2 as FYNNEI. V was pared by 6 bases and J by 1 base, with 15 bases of the junction left unmatched. The CDR3 DNA reads as TGTGCCAGCAGCTCGCCCGTCCCGAGACTAGCGGCCCAAGAGACCCAGTACTTC. Translation gives CASSSPVPRLAAQETQYF.

This clonotype was observed a few times. The gene calls are TRBV29-1 and TRBJ1-6; D remains unclear. The CDR3 covers 16 residues. V was cut by 7 bases and J by 6 bases, with 22 bases left in between. Germline CDR1 SQVTM, CDR2 ANQGSEA. This chain's CDR3 is CSAALPSGGFNSPLHF. The CDR3, as DNA: TGCAGCGCTGCTCTCCCGTCGGGCGGTTTTAATTCACCCCTCCACTTT.

V gene TRBV20-1 combines with J gene TRBJ2-1; 8 nucleotides align to TRBD1. The CDR3 contains 13 residues. Germline CDR1 is DFQATT and CDR2 is SNEGSKA (reference sequence). Germline trimming cut 5 bases from V and 9 bases from J; bases unmatched to any gene: 9. CDR3 residues: CSAGGQDIGEQFF. CDR3 DNA sequence: TGCAGTGCTGGGGGACAGGACATTGGTGAGCAGTTCTTC.

This clonotype was found once. The rearrangement uses TRBV5-1 and TRBJ2-5; D is unresolved. This CDR3 comprises 14 residues. V was cut by 0 bases and J by 5 bases, with 11 bases left in between. Germline CDR1 and CDR2: SGHRS and YFSETQ. CDR3 in DNA: TGCGCCAGCAGCTTGGGGAGTCAGACGGAGACCCAGTACTTC. Protein: CASSLGSQTETQYF. Filled out from reference TRBV5-1 and TRBJ2-5, the complete variable domain reads KAGVTQTPRYLIKTRGQQVTLSCSPISGHRSVSWYQQTPGQGLQFLFEYFSETQRNKGNFPGRFSGRQFSNSRSEMNVSTLELGDSALYLCASSLGSQTETQYFGPGTRLLVL.

This clonotype has a count of ten or more. The rearrangement joins TRBV20-1 to TRBJ2-5; TRBD1 or TRBD2 may be the D gene (5 bases each). This CDR3 comprises 14 residues. The germline V gene encodes CDR1 DFQATT and CDR2 SNEGSKA (reference sequence). V lost 0 bases and J 5 bases, leaving 13 bases between the germline ends. CDR3 amino acids: CSARDRGWDETQYF. DNA of the CDR3: TGCAGTGCTAGAGATCGGGGCTGGGATGAGACCCAGTACTTC.

The V gene is TRBV3-1, the J gene TRBJ1-1, with 9 bases identical to TRBD1. The J segment lost 1 base and the V segment lost 2 bases, leaving 2 bases of the junction unmatched. Germline CDR1 reads LGHDT; CDR2 reads YNNKEL (reference sequence). The CDR3 loop spans 15 amino acids. In nucleotides, the CDR3 is TGTGCCAGCAGCCAATGGGACAGGGCGAACACTGAAGCTTTCTTT. This codes for CASSQWDRANTEAFF.

This clonotype has ten or more counts. This chain joins TRBV20-1 and TRBJ1-5; no firm D call. Between the trimmed V and J ends, which lost 0 bases and 4 bases, there was a span of 7 bases. From germline, CDR1 is DFQATT and CDR2 SNEGSKA (reference sequence). The CDR3 consists of 13 residues. This CDR3 reads CSAREHANQPQHF. In DNA form, the CDR3 reads TGCAGTGCTAGAGAACACGCGAATCAGCCCCAGCATTTT.